The 26 T cell receptor beta chains given below trace back to one sample, sequenced in a study of T cell clonotyping in hematopoietic cell transplantation. Time point of the sample: recipient sample about 28 days before transplant, after cytoreduction. Here immunoSEQ multiplex PCR was the method, and the copy in TCRdb shows in-frame clones only, minus some. Found here are approximately 19,000 clones, about 82% of them singletons; the top ten hold under 8.5%. The source was peripheral blood mononuclear cells, collected before stem cell transplant. Receptors originate from a man between 45 and 60 years old with acute myeloid leukemia. Some clones in this sample may be carry-over from other donors' samples.

The chain is built from TRBV27 and TRBJ2-1; D is uncertain. This CDR3 spans 14 amino acids. Germline CDR1 is MNHEY and CDR2 is SMNVEV (reference sequence). V was trimmed by 7 bases and J by 6 bases, leaving 16 bases between them. The CDR3 loop is CASTPDGGFNEQFF. The CDR3 region has the DNA TGTGCCAGCACTCCGGACGGCGGCTTCAATGAGCAGTTCTTC.

This chain joins TRBV13 and TRBJ2-3; D is uncertain. V lost 6 bases and J 0 bases, leaving 7 bases between the germline ends. This CDR3 comprises 13 residues. CDR1 PRHDT and CDR2 FYEKMQ come from the germline V gene (reference sequence). The CDR3 sequence is CASRITSTDTQYF. The CDR3 bases are TGTGCCAGCAGAATTACAAGCACAGATACGCAGTATTTT.

J is TRBJ2-3 and V is TRBV30, with 8 bases identical to TRBD2. CDR1 is GTSNPN, CDR2 SVGIG, per germline (reference sequence). Losses at the gene ends were 0 bases for V and 1 base for J; bases not matched to a gene: 0. This CDR3 has 14 residues. CDR3 amino acids: CAWSVRGGTDTQYF. CDR3 in DNA: TGTGCCTGGAGTGTGCGGGGGGGCACAGATACGCAGTATTTT.

The chain joins TRBV13 to TRBJ2-7; possibly TRBD1 for D (6 bases). From germline, CDR1 is PRHDT and CDR2 FYEKMQ (reference sequence). Between the trimmed V and J ends, which lost 0 bases and 5 bases, there was a span of 11 bases. CDR3 length equals 14 residues. CDR3 coding DNA: TGTGCCAGCAGCTTAGGACAGGGTGGCAACGAGCAGTACTTC. It translates to CASSLGQGGNEQYF.

The chain carries TRBV4-1 and TRBJ2-2; TRBD2 agrees at 7 bases. V was pared by 3 bases and J by 4 bases, with 8 bases of the junction left unmatched. This CDR3 is built from 16 residues. Germline lookup yields CDR1 MGHRA and CDR2 YSYEKL. CDR3 sequence (DNA): TGCGCCAGCAGCCAGGCGGTCGGGGGGAGCACCGGGGAGCTGTTTTTT. Protein product: CASSQAVGGSTGELFF.

The chain couples TRBV19 to TRBJ2-7; 7 bases match TRBD1. Germline values: CDR1 LNHDA, CDR2 SQIVND (reference sequence). Trimming took 4 bases from V and 3 from J; bases not matched to a gene: 9. The CDR3 loop spans 15 amino acids. The CDR3 sequence: CASSTRMGQSYEQYF. DNA for the CDR3: TGTGCCAGTAGTACTAGGATGGGACAGAGCTACGAGCAGTACTTC.

The chain is built from TRBV2 and TRBJ1-6; a weak D match, TRBD1 (6 bases). CDR1 and CDR2 from the germline V gene are SNHLY and FYNNEI. V was clipped by 2 bases and J by 10 bases, with 15 bases between them. CDR3 size: 15 residues. CDR3 residues: CASSEFNQGRSPLHF. CDR3 DNA sequence: TGTGCCAGCAGTGAATTTAACCAGGGGCGATCACCCCTCCACTTT.

The chain recombines TRBV2 with TRBJ2-2; 9 bases agree with TRBD1. Trimming cost V 7 bases and J 0 bases; bases outside gene matches: 9. Germline values: CDR1 SNHLY, CDR2 FYNNEI. This CDR3 is 17 amino acids long. CDR3 amino acids: CASNRPGQGSNTGELFF. The DNA for the CDR3 is TGTGCCAGCAATCGCCCGGGACAGGGTTCGAACACCGGGGAGCTGTTTTTT.

V is TRBV19 and J is TRBJ1-1, with D tentatively TRBD1 (5 bases). The CDR3 spans 17 residues. Germline lookup yields CDR1 LNHDA and CDR2 SQIVND (reference sequence). The germline V and J ends were trimmed by 1 base and 0 bases, with 15 bases remaining between them. As DNA, the CDR3 is TGTGCCAGTAGTATAGGGGCCAGGGCCCCCATGAACACTGAAGCTTTCTTT. This translates into CASSIGARAPMNTEAFF.

J is TRBJ2-1 and V is TRBV19; TRBD2 is a possible D gene (6 bases). Trimming took off 7 bases at V and 3 bases at J, with 16 bases between the two ends. This CDR3 spans 15 amino acids. CDR1 and CDR2 from the germline V gene are LNHDA and SQIVND (reference sequence). The CDR3 DNA reads as TGTGCCAGTACTTTAGGCGCGGGGAGCTACAATGAGCAGTTCTTC. This codes for CASTLGAGSYNEQFF. Full variable domain (remainder filled in from reference TRBV19 and TRBJ2-1): DGGITQSPKYLFRKEGQNVTLSCEQNLNHDAMYWYRQDPGQGLRLIYYSQIVNDFQKGDIAEGYSVSREKKESFPLTVTSAQKNPTAFYLCASTLGAGSYNEQFFGPGTRLTVL.

This clone was recorded only once. The genes are TRBV7-3 and TRBJ2-2; D call uncertain. V dropped 5 bases and J dropped 4 bases, with 11 bases sitting between them. The CDR3 contains 14 residues. Germline V gene lookup returns CDR1 SGHTA and CDR2 FQGTGA. The CDR3, as DNA: TGTGCCAGCAGCCCCTCAGAAGCCACCGGGGAGCTGTTTTTT. This encodes CASSPSEATGELFF.

The rearrangement links TRBV7-2 to TRBJ2-5; 8 nucleotides align to TRBD2. CDR1 is SGHTA, CDR2 FQGNSA, per germline. V shed 8 bases and J 5 bases; nucleotides not matched to a gene: 7. CDR3 length equals 13 residues. CDR3 nucleotide sequence: TGTGCCAGCGGGACTAGGTTCGTGGAGACCCAGTACTTC. Its translation: CASGTRFVETQYF.

V gene TRBV4-1 combines with J gene TRBJ1-2; 9 bases fit TRBD1. Germline lookup yields CDR1 MGHRA and CDR2 YSYEKL. The CDR3 is 17 residues long. The V gene end was trimmed by 1 base and the J gene end by 0 bases; junction bases not matched to a gene: 6. Here the CDR3 DNA reads TGCGCCAGCAGCCAAGGGGGACAGGGCCAAGCTAACTATGGCTACACCTTC. Its protein product is CASSQGGQGQANYGYTF.

CDR3 coding DNA: TGTGCCAGCAGCTTAGACGGAGTCTATGGCTACACCTTC. Amino acid sequence: CASSLDGVYGYTF. The chain combines TRBV7-6 with TRBJ1-2; D remains unclear. V was pared by 1 base and J by 4 bases, with 7 bases between. CDR3 size: 13 residues. Germline V gene sequence: CDR1 SGHVS, CDR2 FNYEAQ.

The chain recombines TRBV5-1 with TRBJ1-1, with no clear D. Per germline, CDR1 SGHRS and CDR2 YFSETQ. This CDR3 has 13 residues. V lost 4 bases and J 3 bases, leaving 10 bases between the germline ends. CDR3 nucleotides: TGCGCCAGCAGCCTCCGAACTGACACTGAAGCTTTCTTT. Protein: CASSLRTDTEAFF.

This clone was seen only once. The chain uses TRBV7-8 and TRBJ1-2; weak D call: TRBD1 (6 bases). V was shortened by 0 bases and J by 6 bases, with 17 bases between the two germline ends. CDR1 SGHVS and CDR2 FQNEAQ come from the germline V gene. The CDR3 is 16 amino acids. The chain's CDR3 is CASSLARLGQGHGYTF. In DNA form, the CDR3 reads TGTGCCAGCAGCTTAGCGCGCCTCGGCCAGGGGCATGGCTACACCTTC.

This chain connects TRBV7-8 to TRBJ1-1; no clear D. Trimming removed 0 bases at V and 1 base at J, with 6 bases between. This CDR3 region has 14 residues. The germline V gene has CDR1 SGHVS and CDR2 FQNEAQ. CDR3 region: CASSLAWGNTEAFF. The CDR3 nucleotides read TGTGCCAGCAGCTTAGCGTGGGGGAACACTGAAGCTTTCTTT.

This rearrangement joins TRBV9 to TRBJ2-3; D gene ambiguous. The CDR3 totals 15 residues. V dropped 0 bases and J dropped 3 bases, with 11 bases sitting between them. Germline CDR1 SGDLS, CDR2 YYNGEE. CDR3 loop: CASSVDPQATDTQYF. The CDR3 coding sequence is TGTGCCAGCAGCGTAGACCCCCAGGCGACAGATACGCAGTATTTT.

CDR3 nucleotide sequence: TGTGCCAGCAGCGCGACAGGGGGGAACACTGAAGCTTTCTTT. This translates into CASSATGGNTEAFF. The rearrangement uses TRBV13 and TRBJ1-1; 9 nucleotides agree with TRBD1. The CDR3 runs 14 residues. V was pared by 5 bases and J by 1 base, with 2 bases of the junction left unmatched. In germline, CDR1 is PRHDT, CDR2 FYEKMQ (reference sequence).

The rearrangement uses TRBV6-1 and TRBJ1-6; a weak D match, TRBD1 (5 bases). Germline V gives CDR1 MNHNS, CDR2 SASEGT. V was pared by 1 base and J by 8 bases, with 12 bases between. The CDR3 covers 15 residues. The CDR3 nucleotides are TGTGCCAGCAGTGAAGTGTGGGGGTGGGATTCACCCCTCCACTTT. Protein sequence: CASSEVWGWDSPLHF.

The chain is built from TRBV19 and TRBJ2-3; 8 bases agree with TRBD2. Germline trimming cut 7 bases from V and 2 bases from J; bases unmatched to any gene: 8. Germline CDR1 reads LNHDA; CDR2 reads SQIVND (reference sequence). The CDR3 totals 15 residues. The CDR3 DNA is TGTGCCAGTATGGCTTCGGGGGGGTACACAGATACGCAGTATTTT. Its translation: CASMASGGYTDTQYF.

The chain couples TRBV10-3 to TRBJ1-2; D uncertain. V lost 8 bases and J 7 bases, leaving 11 bases between the germline ends. This CDR3 comprises 11 residues. Germline lookup yields CDR1 ENHRY and CDR2 SYGVKD. The CDR3 is CAIEGSLGYTF. The CDR3 DNA is TGTGCCATCGAAGGGAGCCTTGGCTACACCTTC.

The V gene is TRBV30, the J gene TRBJ2-7; TRBD2 is a possible D gene (5 bases). This CDR3 comprises 14 residues. Germline-derived CDR1 and CDR2 are GTSNPN and SVGIG (reference sequence). The V gene lost 3 bases and the J gene lost 5 bases, with 17 bases spanning the gap. Here the CDR3 DNA reads TGTGCCTGGAGGACCCCCCGGGGTCTCAACGAGCAGTACTTC. This translates into CAWRTPRGLNEQYF.

The genes are TRBV6-6 and TRBJ1-3, with a possible D match to TRBD1 (5 bases). This CDR3 is built from 16 residues. CDR1 is MNHNY, CDR2 SVGAGI, per germline (reference sequence). Trimming stripped 5 bases from V and 4 bases from J, with 18 bases between. In nucleotides, the CDR3 is TGTGCCAGCAGTCGGGACTCAACGGCGGGAGGAAACACCATATATTTT. Its protein is CASSRDSTAGGNTIYF.

This chain connects TRBV2 to TRBJ1-6, with TRBD1 matching 10 bases. CDR3 length: 14 residues. Germline trimming cut 7 bases from V and 8 bases from J; bases unmatched to any gene: 5. CDR1 is SNHLY, CDR2 FYNNEI, per germline. In nucleotides, the CDR3 is TGTGCCAGCAATCGAGGACAGGGGGATTCACCCCTCCACTTT. It translates to CASNRGQGDSPLHF.

The V gene is TRBV18, the J gene TRBJ2-7; 7 nucleotides line up with TRBD2. This CDR3 has 14 residues. J gave up 3 bases and V 3 bases, and 5 bases lay outside the gene matches. From germline, CDR1 is KGHSH and CDR2 LQKENI. CDR3 in DNA: TGTGCCAGCTCACCGAGCGGGACGAACTACGAGCAGTACTTC. It specifies CASSPSGTNYEQYF. Supplemented by reference TRBV18 and TRBJ2-7, the full variable domain reads NAGVMQNPRHLVRRRGQEARLRCSPMKGHSHVYWYRQLPEEGLKFMVYLQKENIIDESGMPKERFSAEFPKEGPSILRIQQVVRGDSAAYFCASSPSGTNYEQYFGPGTRLTVT.